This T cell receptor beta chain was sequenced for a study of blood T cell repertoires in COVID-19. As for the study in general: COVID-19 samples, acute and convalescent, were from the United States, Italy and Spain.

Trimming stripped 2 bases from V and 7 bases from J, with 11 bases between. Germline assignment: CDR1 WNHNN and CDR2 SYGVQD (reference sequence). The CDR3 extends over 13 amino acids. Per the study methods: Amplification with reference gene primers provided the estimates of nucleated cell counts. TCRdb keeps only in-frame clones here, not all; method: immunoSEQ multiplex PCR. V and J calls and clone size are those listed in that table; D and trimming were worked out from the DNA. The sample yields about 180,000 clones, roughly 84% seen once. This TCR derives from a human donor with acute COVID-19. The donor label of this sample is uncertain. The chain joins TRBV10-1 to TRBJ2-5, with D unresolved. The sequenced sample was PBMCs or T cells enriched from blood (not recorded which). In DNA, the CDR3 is TGCGCCAGCAGTGAGGACCCAACGGGGACCCAGTACTTC. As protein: CASSEDPTGTQYF.